The 24 T cell receptor beta chains given below trace back to one sample, sequenced in a study of early T cells in non-severe SARS-CoV-2 infection. From the 5' RACE reads, TCRdb called clonotypes with MiXCR, one entry per CDR3 protein. The sample holds more than 95,000 distinct CDR3 sequences, 11% seen once. The sequences come from whole blood, collected at baseline. Receptors were obtained from an adult who was a healthcare worker with PCR-confirmed SARS-CoV-2 infection or an uninfected control (not recorded which).

This sequence joins TRBV29-1 and TRBJ1-5; weak D call: TRBD1 (5 bases). The CDR3 is 14 amino acids. Germline CDR1 reads SQVTM; CDR2 reads ANQGSEA. V lost 5 bases and J lost 1, with 12 bases in between. The CDR3 DNA reads as TGCAGCGTTACGACAGCTTCGAGCAATCAGCCCCAGCATTTT. Translating gives CSVTTASSNQPQHF.

In this sample, this clonotype turned up many times. This chain joins TRBV11-2 and TRBJ2-1, with TRBD2 matching over 7 bases. After removal of 4 bases from V and 0 bases from J, the junction contained 6 bases not matched to a gene. Germline CDR1 SGHAT, CDR2 FQNNGV. The CDR3 contains 16 residues. CDR3 bases: TGTGCCAGCAGCTACTTAGCGGGTAGCTCCTACAATGAGCAGTTCTTC. It specifies CASSYLAGSSYNEQFF.

V is TRBV25-1 and J is TRBJ1-4; 7 bases align to TRBD1. The CDR3 length is 15 residues. The V and J ends lost 3 bases and 5 bases, in that order; junction bases with no gene match: 6. The germline V gene encodes CDR1 MGHDK and CDR2 SYGVNS. Here the CDR3 reads CASSDPGTDNEKLFF. The CDR3 DNA reads as TGTGCCAGCAGTGATCCCGGGACAGACAATGAAAAACTGTTTTTT.

Many counts were recorded for this clonotype. The chain is built from TRBV27 and TRBJ2-2, with 7 positions matching TRBD2. Germline CDR1 and CDR2: MNHEY and SMNVEV (reference sequence). J was trimmed by 3 bases and V by 6 bases; bases with no gene match: 4. The CDR3 contains 14 residues. CDR3 DNA: TGTGCCAGCAGACTAGCGCCCTACACCGGGGAGCTGTTTTTT. Amino acid sequence: CASRLAPYTGELFF.

This chain connects TRBV27 to TRBJ2-7; 12 nucleotides match TRBD1. The CDR3 sequence is 14 residues long. The junction had 5 bases not matched to a gene; V was cut back by 6 bases and J by 5 bases. Germline-derived CDR1 and CDR2 are MNHEY and SMNVEV (reference sequence). CDR3 DNA sequence: TGTGCCAGCAGACGCCGGGACAGGGGGCACGAGCAGTACTTC. This codes for CASRRRDRGHEQYF.

This clonotype is a singleton in its sample. The CDR3 protein is CASSDSDPGSYNEQFF. For the CDR3, the DNA is TGTGCCAGCAGTGACTCCGACCCGGGCTCCTACAATGAGCAGTTCTTC. V is TRBV27 and J is TRBJ2-1; no clear D gene. V dropped 5 bases and J dropped 0 bases, with 14 bases sitting between them. The CDR3 contains 16 residues. Germline lookup yields CDR1 MNHEY and CDR2 SMNVEV (reference sequence).

This clonotype has ten or more counts. The chain has TRBV4-2 and TRBJ2-7; D call uncertain. CDR1 LGHNA and CDR2 YNFKEQ come from the germline V gene. Trimming removed 4 bases from V and 2 bases from J, with 9 bases in between. The CDR3 covers 13 residues. The CDR3 bases are TGTGCCAGCAGCCTCAGTAGAGCCTACGAGCAGTACTTC. It codes for CASSLSRAYEQYF.

This clonotype was found many times. V is TRBV20-1 and J is TRBJ2-3, with TRBD2 matching over 9 bases. The CDR3 runs to 14 residues. Germline-derived CDR1 and CDR2 are DFQATT and SNEGSKA (reference sequence). V was pared by 6 bases and J by 5 bases, with 9 bases of the junction left unmatched. The CDR3 DNA sequence: TGCAGTGCCCCAGCGGGAGGAGGAGGAGATACGCAGTATTTT. It codes for CSAPAGGGGDTQYF.

The rearrangement uses TRBV2 and TRBJ2-7, with 8 bases identical to TRBD2. The germline V gene encodes CDR1 SNHLY and CDR2 FYNNEI. There are 14 residues in the CDR3. The V and J ends lost 4 bases and 2 bases, in that order; junction bases with no gene match: 4. The CDR3 sequence is CASSVGGGPYEQYF. DNA for the CDR3: TGTGCCAGCAGTGTCGGCGGGGGGCCCTACGAGCAGTACTTC.

This clonotype has only a few counts. The chain recombines TRBV19 with TRBJ1-5; TRBD1 is a possible D gene (5 bases). V lost 1 base and J 7 bases, leaving 14 bases between the germline ends. The CDR3 consists of 15 residues. The germline V gene has CDR1 LNHDA and CDR2 SQIVND (reference sequence). CDR3 sequence: CASSIVEGPEQPQHF. CDR3 in DNA: TGTGCCAGTAGTATAGTGGAGGGGCCAGAGCAGCCCCAGCATTTT.

This clonotype was found many times. This chain links TRBV4-1 with TRBJ2-1; unclear D gene. V lost 3 bases and J 4 bases, leaving 7 bases between the germline ends. CDR1 and CDR2 (germline): MGHRA, YSYEKL. CDR3 length: 13 residues. The CDR3 region is CASSHREYNEQFF. The CDR3 bases are TGCGCCAGCAGCCACAGAGAATACAATGAGCAGTTCTTC.

This clonotype appeared a few times. This chain uses TRBV29-1 with TRBJ1-1; D remains ambiguous. V was clipped by 6 bases and J by 7 bases, with 15 bases between them. This CDR3 has 12 residues. Germline CDR1 SQVTM, CDR2 ANQGSEA. CDR3 amino acids: CSVAGNYFEAFF. The CDR3 DNA follows: TGCAGCGTCGCAGGTAACTACTTTGAAGCTTTCTTT.

The chain combines TRBV6-1 with TRBJ2-7; 7 bases align to TRBD2. Germline V CDR1 and CDR2: MNHNS, SASEGT. The ends lost 4 bases at V and 3 bases at J; junction bases unmatched: 6. There are 14 residues in the CDR3. CDR3 bases: TGTGCCAGCAGTGTGGGACTATCTAGCTACGAGCAGTACTTC. Translated: CASSVGLSSYEQYF.

This clonotype was detected ten times or more. This chain connects TRBV3-1 to TRBJ1-2, with D perhaps matching TRBD1 (5 bases). Germline V gene data show CDR1 as LGHDT and CDR2 as YNNKEL (reference sequence). Deletions cut 3 bases from V and 5 bases from J, with 16 bases between. CDR3 length: 15 residues. CDR3 DNA: TGTGCCAGCAGCCAGAGTTCAGGGCCGAATTATGGCTACACCTTC. It encodes CASSQSSGPNYGYTF.

A few counts support this clonotype. The CDR3 DNA sequence: TGCAGTGCTAGAAGGGCAGCGGGAGGGCCCGGGGAGCTGTTTTTT. It specifies CSARRAAGGPGELFF. The V gene is TRBV20-1, the J gene TRBJ2-2, with TRBD2 matching 10 bases. CDR3 length: 15 amino acids. Trimming at V came to 2 bases and at J to 6 bases, leaving 6 bases not matched to a gene. Germline V CDR1 and CDR2: DFQATT, SNEGSKA (reference sequence).

This clonotype was picked up a small number of times. CDR3 protein: CASSLGLGAGGNQPQHF. CDR3 nucleotides: TGTGCCAGCAGCTTAGGCCTGGGCGCGGGGGGCAATCAGCCCCAGCATTTT. The chain employs TRBV13 and TRBJ1-5, with D perhaps TRBD1 (5 bases). Per the germline V gene, CDR1 is PRHDT and CDR2 is FYEKMQ (reference sequence). V lost 0 bases to trimming and J lost 2 bases, with 14 bases between them. The CDR3 is 17 residues long.

The rearrangement links TRBV9 to TRBJ1-4, with a tentative D call TRBD1 (5 bases). V lost 6 bases and J lost 2, with 14 bases in between. The V gene's germline CDR1 is SGDLS and CDR2 YYNGEE. The CDR3 length is 15 residues. CDR3 sequence: CASTTGGSTNEKLFF. CDR3 nucleotide sequence: TGTGCCAGCACCACAGGAGGCTCGACTAATGAAAAACTGTTTTTT.

CDR3 protein: CSAVRASTEAFF. As DNA, the CDR3 is TGCAGCGCCGTCCGGGCCAGCACTGAAGCTTTCTTT. The chain combines TRBV29-1 with TRBJ1-1; D unresolved. The germline V and J ends were trimmed by 7 bases and 4 bases, with 13 bases remaining between them. Germline assignment: CDR1 SQVTM and CDR2 ANQGSEA. The CDR3 has 12 amino acids. The entire variable domain, with the rest obtained from reference TRBV29-1 and TRBJ1-1, is as follows: SAVISQKPSRDICQRGTSLTIQCQVDSQVTMMFWYRQQPGQSLTLIATANQGSEATYESGFVIDKFPISRPNLTFSTLTVSNMSPEDSSIYLCSAVRASTEAFFGQGTRLTVV.

This clonotype was recorded many times. CDR3 sequence (DNA): TGTGCCAGCAGCTTATTGGGGGGCTCGAGCTCTGGGGCCAACGTCCTGACTTTC. As protein: CASSLLGGSSSGANVLTF. The genes are TRBV7-6 and TRBJ2-6; TRBD1 or TRBD2 may be the D gene (6 bases each). The CDR3 is made up of 18 amino acids. CDR1 and CDR2 (germline): SGHVS, FNYEAQ. The V and J ends lost 2 bases and 0 bases respectively, with 14 bases between them.

In its sample, this clonotype was seen many times. The chain recombines TRBV11-2 with TRBJ2-1; tentatively, D is TRBD1 or TRBD2 (5 bases each). V was cut by 2 bases and J by 13 bases, with 12 bases left in between. This CDR3 has 12 amino acids. CDR1 and CDR2 (germline): SGHAT, FQNNGV. The CDR3 is CASSLLRDLQFF. CDR3 DNA: TGTGCCAGCAGCTTACTTCGGGACCTTCAGTTCTTC. Filled out from reference TRBV11-2 and TRBJ2-1, the complete variable domain reads EAGVAQSPRYKIIEKRQSVAFWCNPISGHATLYWYQQILGQGPKLLIQFQNNGVVDDSQLPKDRFSAERLKGVDSTLKIQPAKLEDSAVYLCASSLLRDLQFFGPGTRLTVL.

The chain links TRBV4-2 to TRBJ2-2; 11 bases line up with TRBD2. CDR3 length: 18 residues. CDR1 and CDR2 (germline): LGHNA, YNFKEQ. Germline trimming cut 0 bases from V and 3 bases from J; bases unmatched to any gene: 6. CDR3 in DNA: TGTGCCAGCAGCCAAGATGCGATAGCGGGAGGGGACACCGGGGAGCTGTTTTTT. It codes for CASSQDAIAGGDTGELFF.

This clonotype was counted only a few times. This chain connects TRBV6-1 to TRBJ1-1; unclear D gene. Germline assignment: CDR1 MNHNS and CDR2 SASEGT. This CDR3 region has 14 residues. The V and J ends lost 3 bases and 1 base respectively, with 9 bases between them. The DNA of the CDR3 is TGTGCCAGCAGTGATCCCCAGTCGAACACTGAAGCTTTCTTT. Protein product: CASSDPQSNTEAFF.

This clonotype appeared a few times. The rearrangement links TRBV10-2 to TRBJ2-5, with a weak D call TRBD2 (8 bases). The germline V gene encodes CDR1 WSHSY and CDR2 SAAADI. V was cut by 10 bases and J by 5 bases, with 20 bases left in between. This CDR3 has 14 residues. CDR3 sequence: CAIRDSGSAETQYF. Here the CDR3 DNA reads TGCGCCATTCGGGACAGCGGGAGCGCGGAGACCCAGTACTTC.

This clonotype was detected ten times or more. CDR3 in amino acids: CASSGILQGSEAFF. The CDR3, as DNA: TGCGCCAGCAGTGGGATCTTACAGGGTTCTGAAGCTTTCTTT. J is TRBJ1-1 and V is TRBV10-2, with D tentatively TRBD1 (6 bases). CDR1 and CDR2 (germline): WSHSY, SAAADI. V was shortened by 4 bases and J by 6 bases, with 15 bases between the two germline ends. The CDR3 runs 14 residues.